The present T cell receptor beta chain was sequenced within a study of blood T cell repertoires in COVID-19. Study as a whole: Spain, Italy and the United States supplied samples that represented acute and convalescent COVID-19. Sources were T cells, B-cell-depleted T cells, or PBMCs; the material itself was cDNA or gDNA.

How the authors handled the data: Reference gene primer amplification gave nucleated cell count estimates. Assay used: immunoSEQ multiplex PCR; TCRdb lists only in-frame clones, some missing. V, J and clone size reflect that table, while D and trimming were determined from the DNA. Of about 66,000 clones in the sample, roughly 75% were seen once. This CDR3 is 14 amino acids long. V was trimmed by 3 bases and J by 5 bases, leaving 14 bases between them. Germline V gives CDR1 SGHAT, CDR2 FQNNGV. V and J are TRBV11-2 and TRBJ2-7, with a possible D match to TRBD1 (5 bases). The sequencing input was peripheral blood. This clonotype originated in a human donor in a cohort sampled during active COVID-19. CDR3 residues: CASSFAGPVNEQYF. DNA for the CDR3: TGTGCCAGCAGCTTCGCAGGGCCGGTTAACGAGCAGTACTTC.